A selection of T cell receptor beta chains follows, all from one sample in a study of the immune and genomic landscape of osteosarcoma. Sequencing was performed with immunoSEQ multiplex PCR; in TCRdb, only in-frame clones are kept and a portion is missing. The sample comprises about 10,000 clones, about two thirds of which are singletons, and around 18% rests with the top ten. Source material: osteosarcoma tumor tissue from the lung. All receptors come from a human donor with osteosarcoma. Each CDR3 is given with its conserved first and last residue. D genes are given only for firm matches. Size values are once, few and many counts, or a class for expanded clones, and some rows have none.

j_call v_call d_call clone_size cdr3_aa cdr3_nt
TRBJ2-1 TRBV2 . . CASIRTNYNEQFF TGTGCCAGCATACGCACCAACTACAATGAGCAGTTCTTC
TRBJ1-5 TRBV9 TRBD1 . CASSITGGAGQPQHF TGTGCCAGCAGCATAACAGGGGGCGCAGGACAGCCCCAGCATTTT
TRBJ2-4 TRBV28 TRBD1 . CASSSNYRGWAKNIQYF TGTGCCAGCAGTTCGAATTACAGGGGTTGGGCCAAAAACATTCAGTACTTC
TRBJ1-2 TRBV7-9 . . CASSLDVRGHGYTF TGTGCCAGCAGCTTAGATGTACGGGGCCATGGCTACACCTTC
TRBJ2-7 TRBV29-1 TRBD1 . CSVVGQAYEQYF TGCAGCGTTGTCGGACAGGCCTACGAGCAGTACTTC
TRBJ2-7 TRBV20-1 . . CSALNTEEQYF TGCAGTGCTCTAAATACAGAAGAGCAGTACTTC
TRBJ1-1 TRBV10-3 . . CASSLMENTEAFF TGTGCCAGCAGTCTCATGGAGAACACTGAAGCTTTCTTT
TRBJ2-5 TRBV5-5 TRBD2 . CASSLELAGGRETQYF TGTGCCAGCAGCTTGGAACTAGCGGGAGGGCGGGAGACCCAGTACTTC
TRBJ1-5 TRBV28 TRBD1 . CASSTYRGGQPQHF TGTGCCAGCAGTACCTACAGGGGAGGACAGCCCCAGCATTTT
TRBJ1-5 TRBV10-3 TRBD1 . CAISEGQGNPLNQPQHF TGTGCCATCAGTGAGGGACAGGGAAACCCCCTCAATCAGCCCCAGCATTTT
TRBJ2-2 TRBV9 . . CASSVDGGGELFF TGTGCCAGCAGCGTAGACGGGGGCGGGGAGCTGTTTTTT
TRBJ1-4 TRBV5-1 TRBD1 few CASSSGTGNEKLFF TGCGCCAGCAGCTCGGGGACAGGGAATGAAAAACTGTTTTTT
TRBJ2-3 TRBV7-9 TRBD1 . CASRETGGAGDTQYF TGTGCCAGCAGGGAGACAGGGGGCGCGGGAGATACGCAGTATTTT
TRBJ1-1 TRBV19 . . CASIHHRASTEAFF TGTGCCAGTATTCACCACCGGGCCAGCACTGAAGCTTTCTTT
TRBJ1-1 TRBV30 TRBD1 . CAWSASLRGVGAFF TGTGCCTGGAGTGCCAGCCTCAGGGGGGTAGGCGCTTTCTTT
TRBJ2-2 TRBV5-4 . medium-sized CASSLANAGELFF TGTGCCAGCAGCTTGGCCAACGCCGGGGAGCTGTTTTTT
TRBJ2-1 TRBV7-6 . . CASSLFQGPRLSDEQFF TGTGCCAGCAGCTTATTTCAGGGCCCAAGGTTAAGCGATGAGCAGTTCTTC
TRBJ1-6 TRBV27 . . CASFLFGWDWVGNSPLHF TGTGCCAGCTTTTTATTCGGGTGGGACTGGGTGGGGAATTCACCCCTCCACTTT
TRBJ2-3 TRBV19 . few CASREGTASTDTQYF TGTGCCAGTAGGGAAGGGACGGCTAGCACAGATACGCAGTATTTT
TRBJ2-7 TRBV5-4 . . CASSPHFSRHYEQYF TGTGCCAGCAGCCCCCATTTTAGCCGCCACTACGAGCAGTACTTC
TRBJ2-7 TRBV19 . . CASSGTEYEQYF TGTGCCAGTAGCGGGACGGAGTACGAGCAGTACTTC
TRBJ1-2 TRBV7-9 . once CASSPQGPTNYGYTF TGTGCCAGCAGCCCCCAGGGACCTACTAACTATGGCTACACCTTC
TRBJ1-1 TRBV16 TRBD1 . CASSLSWDSLSGEAFF TGTGCCAGCAGCCTCAGCTGGGACAGTCTCTCCGGGGAAGCTTTCTTT
TRBJ2-1 TRBV7-9 TRBD2 . CASSLGLAGEINEQFF TGTGCCAGCAGCTTAGGTCTAGCGGGAGAAATCAATGAGCAGTTCTTC
TRBJ2-7 TRBV6-6 TRBD1 . CASSSPGQGTRQQYF TGTGCCAGCAGTTCCCCGGGACAGGGGACACGACAGCAGTACTTC
TRBJ2-5 TRBV5-1 . . CASSPAGTQYF TGCGCCAGCAGCCCCGCAGGGACCCAGTACTTC
TRBJ2-1 TRBV6-4 . once CASKRWSIGNEQFF TGTGCCAGCAAGCGGTGGTCGATAGGGAATGAGCAGTTCTTC
TRBJ2-7 TRBV5-1 TRBD2 once CASSPSGSGGEQYF TGCGCCAGCAGCCCCAGCGGGAGCGGGGGCGAGCAGTACTTC
TRBJ1-4 TRBV5-1 TRBD1 . CASSLVGTGRGEEKLFF TGCGCCAGCAGCTTGGTGGGGACAGGGAGAGGAGAAGAAAAACTGTTTTTT